This T cell receptor beta chain was found in a study of identical twins. As concerns this clonotype: Its specificity is not known.

TCRdb reprocessed the 5' RACE reads with MiXCR, giving one entry per CDR3 protein. The sample consists of 500,000 to 550,000 distinct CDR3 sequences, approximately 22% of them appearing once. The CDR3 is 10 amino acids. V lost 4 bases and J 6 bases, leaving 6 bases between the germline ends. Looked up from germline, CDR1 is SQVTM and CDR2 is ANQGSEA. General study findings and limits: Twins' surplus sharing was weaker for beta out-of-frame sequences. Researchers caution that invariant MAIT and iNKT cells could partly confound zero-insertion analyses.

This sample also belongs to another study, concerning T cells expressing NK-cell markers. That investigation notes: A handful of donors showed these clonotypes also leading the CD3+CD56-NKG2C+ fraction.

Sequenced input: CD4+ T cells sorted from blood. The chain employs TRBV29-1 and TRBJ1-1; D ambiguous. This sequence was found in a woman aged 18 to 35 in good health. This chain's CDR3 is CSVVGSEAFF. CDR3 in DNA: TGCAGCGTTGTTGGATCTGAAGCTTTCTTT.